This T cell receptor (beta chain) was retrieved from a study of monozygotic twins with inflammatory bowel disease (dated by TCRdb to about 2019). As for the study more broadly: A total of 28 monozygotic twin pairs were included in the full study, comprising nine German pairs (four IBD-concordant, five IBD-discordant) and 19 IBD-discordant Danish pairs. Each individual had, on average, about 151 000 unique TCRalpha sequences and 181 000 unique TCRbeta sequences available for analysis. The search for disease-associated traits relied mainly on comparing, within discordant pairs, IBD patients with their genetically identical healthy co-twins. Study-wide conclusions, independent of this receptor: Because patients received different immunosuppressive treatments, the repertoires may have picked up extra background noise and variability between individuals. IBD patients had lower TCRbeta repertoire diversity, measured by the inverse Simpson index, than their healthy co-twins. Distinction between different T cell subtypes could not be achieved in the analysis. Concordant and discordant twins showed no difference in repertoire similarity, possibly because of limited statistical power. The results gave no support for a single strong signal or clonotype linked to IBD. Compared with healthy twins, IBD patients had fewer clonotypes in common with other individuals, a difference most pronounced in patients showing signs of disease activity.

Receptor libraries were prepared by 5' RACE. Preparation of each TCR library used approximately 3,700 ng of total RNA. For each sample, cDNA was synthesized in eight separate reactions using SMARTScribe reverse transcriptase. Unique molecular identifiers containing a 6-nucleotide sample barcode were introduced through template switching during cDNA synthesis. Two nested PCRs of approximately 16 and 10 cycles amplified the TCRalpha and TCRbeta cDNA, and bead purification followed each PCR. Before amplification, cDNA was treated with uracil DNA-glycosylase and purified using the QIAquick PCR purification kit. The second PCR was the step at which Illumina TruSeq-compatible adapters and sample-specific barcodes were added. Library quality and concentration were assessed using TapeStation and Qubit, and about 5 ng of each library was pooled. Pooled libraries were sequenced on an Illumina HiSeq2500 single-index Rapid Run with 2 x 100 bp reads and custom sequencing primers. From the authors' description of their analysis: PCR and sequencing errors were corrected by UMI-based consensus assembly using MiGEC version 1.2.6. V(D)J alignment, clonotype assembly and CDR3 extraction were performed with MiXCR version 2.1.1. Gene usage, clonotype sharing and MAIT/NKT TCR abundance were normalised by analysing the top 1000, 10 000 and 20 000 clonotypes per sample. Diversity was computed as the inverse Simpson index with the vegan R package after downsampling to 27 000 UMIs. Statistical testing used paired Mann-Whitney U tests on the discordant twin pairs and applied Benjamini-Hochberg correction for multiple testing. After TCRdb reprocessed the reads, each CDR3 protein sequence was kept as one row, without DNA. These V and J calls are TCRdb output, not the study's own analysis. The record for this sample contains around 450,000 distinct CDR3 sequences. The ten largest clones take up around 2.4% of the sample.

From each donor, a 2.5 ml peripheral blood sample was collected into PAXgene tubes and kept at -80 degrees C. Without T cell sorting, total RNA was isolated from whole blood using the PAXgene blood miRNA kit on an automated QIAcube. Peripheral blood from monozygotic twin pairs concordant or discordant for inflammatory bowel disease was subjected to deep TCRalpha and TCRbeta repertoire profiling with unique molecular barcoding. Smoking habits were recorded for all twin pairs, with individuals classified as current, former or never smokers. CDR1 is given as SGHTA and CDR2 as FQGTGA, both from the germline V gene. Its CDR3 holds 16 amino acids, cysteine through phenylalanine. The nucleotide record is missing. As concerns this clonotype: Its cognate antigen has yet to be identified.

This receptor was identified in a human donor with ulcerative colitis or Crohn's disease, or a healthy co-twin of an affected twin (not recorded which). Sample: blood. The rearrangement joined TRBV7-3 to TRBJ1-2; no DNA is available, so the TRBD1 call from TCRdb remains unchecked. The CDR3 corresponds to CASSLGGSFANYGYTF.